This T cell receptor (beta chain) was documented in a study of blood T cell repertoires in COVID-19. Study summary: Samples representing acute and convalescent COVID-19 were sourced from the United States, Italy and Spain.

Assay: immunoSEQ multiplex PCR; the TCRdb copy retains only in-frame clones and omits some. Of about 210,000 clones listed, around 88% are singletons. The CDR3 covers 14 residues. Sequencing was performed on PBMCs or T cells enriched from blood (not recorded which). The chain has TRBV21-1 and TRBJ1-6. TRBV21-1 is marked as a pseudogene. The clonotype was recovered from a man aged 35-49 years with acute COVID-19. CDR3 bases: TGTGCCAGCAGCAAATTCGGTGTATGGTCACCCCTCCACTTT. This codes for CASSKFGVWSPLHF.